These 13 T cell receptor beta chains were sequenced from one sample in a study of T-cell reconstitution after alpha-beta-depleted transplantation in children. TCRbeta library construction was performed incorporating unique molecular identifiers. One entry per CDR3 protein, called by TCRdb with MiXCR from the PCR reads. The sample shows some 600,000 distinct CDR3 sequences, approximately 13% of them seen only once. Sequences were derived from PBMCs, mostly from graft donor cells, sampled 360 days after TCRalphabeta/CD19-depleted stem cell transplant. These receptors were collected from a male patient between 10 and 17 years old who had a stem cell transplant for acute myeloid leukemia, so the T cells may come from the graft donor.

The rearrangement uses TRBV28 and TRBJ2-7; D uncertain. Germline values: CDR1 MDHEN, CDR2 SYDVKM. Trimming removed 4 bases at V and 4 bases at J, with 17 bases between. The length of the CDR3 is 15 residues. The DNA of the CDR3 is TGTGCCAGCAGTTCTATGACTTTTATACTGTACGAGCAGTACTTC. It is translated as CASSSMTFILYEQYF. The full variable domain, with the rest looked up from reference TRBV28 and TRBJ2-7, is DVKVTQSSRYLVKRTGEKVFLECVQDMDHENMFWYRQDPGLGLRLIYFSYDVKMKEKGDIPEGYSVSREKKERFSLILESASTNQTSMYLCASSSMTFILYEQYFGPGTRLTVT.

The CDR3 is CASSYPGPNYGYTF. In DNA form, the CDR3 reads TGTGCCAGCAGTTACCCAGGGCCCAACTATGGCTACACCTTC. V and J are TRBV6-2 or TRBV6-3 and TRBJ1-2; tentative D call: TRBD1 (5 bases). CDR3 size: 14 residues. The germline CDR1 and CDR2 sequences are MNHEY and SVGEGT. Trimming took 2 bases from V and 2 from J, leaving 9 bases between them.

This clonotype was detected a few times. V and J are TRBV7-8 and TRBJ2-1; perhaps D is TRBD1 or TRBD2 (5 bases each). Per germline, CDR1 SGHVS and CDR2 FQNEAQ. This CDR3 comprises 14 residues. With 4 bases removed from V and 2 bases from J, the gap between germline ends came to 9 bases. CDR3 sequence: CASSSQGPYNEQFF. Here the CDR3 DNA reads TGTGCCAGCAGCTCTCAGGGACCCTACAATGAGCAGTTCTTC.

At least ten counts were recorded for this clonotype. The chain uses TRBV20-1 and TRBJ1-4; D is ambiguous. The CDR3 has 12 residues. The germline CDR1 and CDR2 sequences are DFQATT and SNEGSKA (reference sequence). Trimming pared 3 bases from V and 6 bases from J, leaving 8 bases between. The CDR3 DNA follows: TGCAGTGCTAGTTGGGGTTATGAAAAACTGTTTTTT. It is translated as CSASWGYEKLFF.

The chain employs TRBV23-1 and TRBJ1-6, with no clear D. TRBV23-1 has ORF status, its function being uncertain. The CDR3 runs to 16 residues. The V end lost 2 bases, the J end lost 3 bases, and 11 bases lay between the germline ends. The chain's CDR3 is CASSQSGGFYNSPLHF. In nucleotides, the CDR3 is TGCGCCAGCAGTCAAAGTGGAGGGTTCTATAATTCACCCCTCCACTTT.

This chain joins TRBV6-5 and TRBJ1-1; D not certain. The germline V gene has CDR1 MNHEY and CDR2 SVGAGI. CDR3 length: 13 amino acids. V gave up 3 bases and J gave up 2 bases, with 7 bases separating them. CDR3 region: CASSYAGNTEAFF. DNA for the CDR3: TGTGCCAGCAGTTATGCAGGCAACACTGAAGCTTTCTTT.

J is TRBJ2-3 and V is TRBV29-1; 9 bases are a match to TRBD2. This CDR3 has 15 residues. Germline trimming cut 3 bases from V and 2 bases from J; bases unmatched to any gene: 6. Germline V gives CDR1 SQVTM, CDR2 ANQGSEA. The CDR3 protein is CSVDGLAGNTDTQYF. As DNA, the CDR3 is TGCAGCGTTGATGGCCTAGCGGGGAACACAGATACGCAGTATTTT.

This clonotype has only a few counts. V is TRBV28 and J is TRBJ2-1; no clear D gene. Germline CDR1 MDHEN, CDR2 SYDVKM. The CDR3 extends over 14 amino acids. The V end lost 8 bases, the J end lost 0 bases, and 11 bases lay between the germline ends. The CDR3 bases are TGTGCCAGCCCCCCGACGAGCTCCTACAATGAGCAGTTCTTC. Protein sequence: CASPPTSSYNEQFF.

This clonotype was picked up a small number of times. The V call is TRBV5-4, the J call TRBJ1-5; no clear D gene. V was cut by 2 bases and J by 1 base, with 4 bases left in between. The CDR3 is 13 amino acids. The germline gives CDR1 SGHNT, CDR2 YYREEE (reference sequence). The CDR3 protein is CASSFDSNQPQHF. The CDR3 DNA is TGTGCCAGCAGCTTCGACAGCAATCAGCCCCAGCATTTT.

This clonotype was seen a handful of times. The chain links TRBV7-9 to TRBJ2-1; weak D call: TRBD2 (5 bases). Trimming stripped 5 bases from V and 8 bases from J, with 10 bases between. There are 12 residues in the CDR3. CDR1 is SEHNR, CDR2 FQNEAQ, per germline (reference sequence). The CDR3 region has the DNA TGTGCCAGCAGCCTAATTAGCGATGAGCAGTTCTTC. Protein: CASSLISDEQFF.

This clonotype was seen a few times. The rearrangement uses TRBV19 and TRBJ2-1; 7 positions match TRBD2. Germline V gives CDR1 LNHDA, CDR2 SQIVND (reference sequence). J lost 10 bases, V lost 1 base, and 4 bases had no gene match. The CDR3 sequence is 13 residues long. The CDR3 reads CASSIVSGREQFF. The CDR3 DNA sequence: TGTGCCAGTAGTATAGTTTCCGGGAGGGAGCAGTTCTTC.

In this sample, this clonotype turned up a few times. J is TRBJ2-7 and V is TRBV7-8, with D unresolved. The CDR3 is made up of 12 amino acids. Germline CDR1 SGHVS, CDR2 FQNEAQ. V lost 2 bases and J 13 bases, leaving 15 bases between the germline ends. This chain's CDR3 is CASSLYDGELYF. CDR3 bases: TGTGCCAGCAGCTTATACGATGGAGAGCTCTACTTC.

This clonotype has ten or more counts. The chain employs TRBV7-2 and TRBJ1-1; TRBD1 aligns across 7 bases. Trimming removed 3 bases from V and 0 bases from J; junction bases left unmatched: 4. The CDR3 totals 15 residues. CDR1 and CDR2 from the germline V gene are SGHTA and FQGNSA. Written as DNA, the CDR3 is TGTGCCAGCAGCTTCTCGACAGGGATGAACACTGAAGCTTTCTTT. Amino acids: CASSFSTGMNTEAFF.